The rows below give T cell receptor beta chains drawn from one sample of a study of T cell responses to AZD1222 COVID-19 vaccine. Profiled with immunoSEQ multiplex PCR; TCRdb holds only in-frame clones, not every one. This sample has roughly 150,000 clones, with about 90% found just once. Here the sequenced sample was peripheral blood, taken 28 days after the second AZD1222 dose. These receptor sequences come from an adult who received the AZD1222 COVID-19 vaccine. CDR3s include the opening cysteine and the closing phenylalanine or tryptophan. A D gene is named only where the DNA matches it firmly. Rows give clone size only sometimes, using once, few, many, or a class for an expanded clone.

d_call: .; cdr3_length: 14; j_call: TRBJ2-7; v_call: TRBV7-2; clone_size: .; cdr3_nt: TGTGCCAGCAGCTTTGGTAGGGGCCTGAACGAGCAGTACTTC; cdr3_aa: CASSFGRGLNEQYF
d_call: TRBD1; cdr3_length: 13; j_call: TRBJ2-7; v_call: TRBV30; clone_size: .; cdr3_nt: TGTGCCTGGAGTAGTGACAGGGTCCACGAGCAGTACTTC; cdr3_aa: CAWSSDRVHEQYF
d_call: .; cdr3_length: 13; j_call: TRBJ2-7; v_call: TRBV13; clone_size: .; cdr3_nt: TGTGCCAGCAGCCCCCCCTCCTCGAGCAGGCAGTACTTC; cdr3_aa: CASSPPSSSRQYF
d_call: TRBD1; cdr3_length: 11; j_call: TRBJ1-2; v_call: TRBV12-3/TRBV12-4; clone_size: .; cdr3_nt: TGTGCCAGCGGACAGGGACGAGGCTACACCTTC; cdr3_aa: CASGQGRGYTF
d_call: .; cdr3_length: 11; j_call: TRBJ1-3; v_call: TRBV10-3; clone_size: once; cdr3_nt: TGTGCCATCGGTGCCAGGGACACCATATATTTT; cdr3_aa: CAIGARDTIYF
d_call: .; cdr3_length: 15; j_call: TRBJ1-6; v_call: TRBV11-2; clone_size: .; cdr3_nt: TGTGCCAGCAGCCCAGAAGGGGGTTATAATTCACCCCTCCACTTT; cdr3_aa: CASSPEGGYNSPLHF
d_call: TRBD1; cdr3_length: 15; j_call: TRBJ2-1; v_call: TRBV7-9; clone_size: .; cdr3_nt: TGTGCCAGCACTCTGACAGGGAGCTCCTACAATGAGCAGTTCTTC; cdr3_aa: CASTLTGSSYNEQFF
d_call: .; cdr3_length: 18; j_call: TRBJ2-1; v_call: TRBV21-1; clone_size: once; cdr3_nt: TGTGCCAGCAGTGGGGCTATAAGGGGGAGGACGCCCTACAATGAGCAGTTCTTC; cdr3_aa: CASSGAIRGRTPYNEQFF
d_call: TRBD1; cdr3_length: 18; j_call: TRBJ1-3; v_call: TRBV10-3; clone_size: .; cdr3_nt: TGTGCCATCATTCCGGGACAGGGTCTAATTTCCTCTGGAAACACCATATATTTT; cdr3_aa: CAIIPGQGLISSGNTIYF
d_call: .; cdr3_length: 13; j_call: TRBJ2-3; v_call: TRBV4-3; clone_size: .; cdr3_nt: TGCGCCAGCAGCCAAGAAAGGCGAGATACGCAGTATTTT; cdr3_aa: CASSQERRDTQYF
d_call: .; cdr3_length: 13; j_call: TRBJ1-5; v_call: TRBV2; clone_size: .; cdr3_nt: TGTGCCAGCAGGACAGGATTCAATCAGCCCCAGCATTTT; cdr3_aa: CASRTGFNQPQHF
d_call: TRBD1; cdr3_length: 14; j_call: TRBJ2-7; v_call: TRBV19; clone_size: .; cdr3_nt: TGTGCCAGTAGTCACCGGGACAGAGCTTACGAGCAGTACTTC; cdr3_aa: CASSHRDRAYEQYF
d_call: TRBD1; cdr3_length: 14; j_call: TRBJ2-7; v_call: TRBV15; clone_size: .; cdr3_nt: TGTGCCACCAGCAGGTGGGACAGGTCCTACGAGCAGTACTTC; cdr3_aa: CATSRWDRSYEQYF
d_call: TRBD1; cdr3_length: 15; j_call: TRBJ1-3; v_call: TRBV19; clone_size: once; cdr3_nt: TGTGCCAGTGGCATACAGGGGGTCTCTGGAAACACCATATATTTT; cdr3_aa: CASGIQGVSGNTIYF
d_call: .; cdr3_length: 17; j_call: TRBJ1-2; v_call: TRBV6-2/TRBV6-3; clone_size: .; cdr3_nt: TGTGCCAGCAGTTACCCCAAGACAGGACCCGCTAACTATGGCTACACCTTC; cdr3_aa: CASSYPKTGPANYGYTF
d_call: TRBD2; cdr3_length: 15; j_call: TRBJ2-3; v_call: TRBV11-3; clone_size: .; cdr3_nt: TGTGCCAGCAGCTTTTCTCGGGGGGTTATAGATACGCAGTATTTT; cdr3_aa: CASSFSRGVIDTQYF
d_call: .; cdr3_length: 14; j_call: TRBJ2-7; v_call: TRBV19; clone_size: .; cdr3_nt: TGTGCCAGTAGTGGGTCTGCGCCCTCCTACGAGCAGTACTTC; cdr3_aa: CASSGSAPSYEQYF
d_call: .; cdr3_length: 13; j_call: TRBJ1-2; v_call: TRBV19; clone_size: .; cdr3_nt: TGTGCCAGTAGCATAGCCGAGAACTATGGCTACACCTTC; cdr3_aa: CASSIAENYGYTF
d_call: .; cdr3_length: 14; j_call: TRBJ1-5; v_call: TRBV11-3; clone_size: .; cdr3_nt: TGTGCCAGCAGCTTGGGGGAAGGCGGGCAGCCCCAGCATTTT; cdr3_aa: CASSLGEGGQPQHF
d_call: .; cdr3_length: 14; j_call: TRBJ1-1; v_call: TRBV7-8; clone_size: .; cdr3_nt: TGTGCCAGCAGCTTTGATGTTCTCTTAACTGAAGCTTTCTTT; cdr3_aa: CASSFDVLLTEAFF
d_call: TRBD1; cdr3_length: 14; j_call: TRBJ2-7; v_call: TRBV4-1; clone_size: .; cdr3_nt: TGCGCCAGCAGCCAAGGAAACCCTGACAGGGGGAAGTACTTC; cdr3_aa: CASSQGNPDRGKYF
d_call: .; cdr3_length: 12; j_call: TRBJ1-3; v_call: TRBV30; clone_size: few; cdr3_nt: TGTGCCAGAGGGTTCTCTGGAAACACCATATATTTT; cdr3_aa: CARGFSGNTIYF
d_call: TRBD1; cdr3_length: 15; j_call: TRBJ2-7; v_call: TRBV19; clone_size: once; cdr3_nt: TGTGCCAACATTACTCCGGGACAGGGGAATTACGAGCAGTACTTC; cdr3_aa: CANITPGQGNYEQYF
d_call: .; cdr3_length: 15; j_call: TRBJ1-2; v_call: TRBV11-2; clone_size: .; cdr3_nt: TGTGCCAGCAGCTTAGCAGCAGGAGGAAGAGGGGGCTACACCTTC; cdr3_aa: CASSLAAGGRGGYTF
d_call: TRBD1; cdr3_length: 15; j_call: TRBJ1-6; v_call: TRBV6-5; clone_size: .; cdr3_nt: TGTGCCAGCAAGTGGGAGGGGACAGGGGTCTCACCCCTCCACTTT; cdr3_aa: CASKWEGTGVSPLHF
d_call: .; cdr3_length: 13; j_call: TRBJ1-6; v_call: TRBV2; clone_size: .; cdr3_nt: TGTGCCAGCAGTTCGGGCAATAATTCACCCCTCCACTTT; cdr3_aa: CASSSGNNSPLHF
d_call: .; cdr3_length: 13; j_call: TRBJ1-2; v_call: TRBV12-3/TRBV12-4; clone_size: .; cdr3_nt: TGTGCCAGCAGTTTAAACGGATTCAGTGGCTACACCTTC; cdr3_aa: CASSLNGFSGYTF
d_call: .; cdr3_length: 12; j_call: TRBJ2-5; v_call: TRBV6-6; clone_size: .; cdr3_nt: TGTGCCAGCAGTTATAGGGGGGAGACCCAGTACTTC; cdr3_aa: CASSYRGETQYF
d_call: .; cdr3_length: 17; j_call: TRBJ1-6; v_call: TRBV19; clone_size: .; cdr3_nt: TGTGCCAGTAATCTCCTCGTGTCGGGCTCCTATAATTCACCCCTCCACTTT; cdr3_aa: CASNLLVSGSYNSPLHF
d_call: .; cdr3_length: 14; j_call: TRBJ2-7; v_call: TRBV2; clone_size: .; cdr3_nt: TGTGCCAGCAGGACTAGGGACAGCTCCTACGAGCAGTACTTC; cdr3_aa: CASRTRDSSYEQYF
d_call: .; cdr3_length: 12; j_call: TRBJ1-2; v_call: TRBV7-2; clone_size: once; cdr3_nt: TGTGCCAGCAGCCTCCAGACATTTGGCTACACCTTC; cdr3_aa: CASSLQTFGYTF
d_call: TRBD1; cdr3_length: 16; j_call: TRBJ2-1; v_call: TRBV5-1; clone_size: .; cdr3_nt: TGCGCCAGCAGCTTGGTAGGGACAGGAGGTTACAATGAGCAGTTCTTC; cdr3_aa: CASSLVGTGGYNEQFF
d_call: .; cdr3_length: 12; j_call: TRBJ1-1; v_call: TRBV5-1; clone_size: .; cdr3_nt: TGCGCCAGCAGCTTAACAGGGACAGAAGCTTTCTTT; cdr3_aa: CASSLTGTEAFF
d_call: .; cdr3_length: 18; j_call: TRBJ2-3; v_call: TRBV21-1; clone_size: .; cdr3_nt: TGTGCCAGCAGCAAACCAATCAAAGCTTATATCTCCACAGATACGCAGTATTTT; cdr3_aa: CASSKPIKAYISTDTQYF
d_call: .; cdr3_length: 11; j_call: TRBJ2-3; v_call: TRBV3-1/TRBV3-2; clone_size: .; cdr3_nt: TGTGCCAGCACCGACTCCTTTACGCAGTATTTT; cdr3_aa: CASTDSFTQYF
d_call: .; cdr3_length: 12; j_call: TRBJ1-2; v_call: TRBV23-1; clone_size: .; cdr3_nt: TGCGCCAGCGGAGGTCCTCTCTATGGCTACACCTTC; cdr3_aa: CASGGPLYGYTF
d_call: .; cdr3_length: 13; j_call: TRBJ2-5; v_call: TRBV6-1; clone_size: .; cdr3_nt: TGTGCCAGCAGTGAATGGGGGGTTGAGACCCAGTACTTC; cdr3_aa: CASSEWGVETQYF
d_call: TRBD1; cdr3_length: 15; j_call: TRBJ1-1; v_call: TRBV19; clone_size: .; cdr3_nt: TGTGCCAGTAGTACCATGGGACAGCTGAACACTGAAGCTTTCTTT; cdr3_aa: CASSTMGQLNTEAFF
d_call: .; cdr3_length: 15; j_call: TRBJ1-2; v_call: TRBV7-2; clone_size: .; cdr3_nt: TGTGCCAGCAGCCTGAGATTGTTAGGGGCTTATGGCTACACCTTC; cdr3_aa: CASSLRLLGAYGYTF
d_call: .; cdr3_length: 13; j_call: TRBJ1-1; v_call: TRBV30; clone_size: .; cdr3_nt: TGTGCCTGGAGTTTCAGGGTAAACACTGAAGCTTTCTTT; cdr3_aa: CAWSFRVNTEAFF
d_call: .; cdr3_length: 17; j_call: TRBJ1-3; v_call: TRBV14; clone_size: .; cdr3_nt: TGTGCCAGCAGCCATCGACAGGTCTTCGAAGATGGAAACACCATATATTTT; cdr3_aa: CASSHRQVFEDGNTIYF
d_call: .; cdr3_length: 15; j_call: TRBJ1-3; v_call: TRBV9; clone_size: .; cdr3_nt: TGTGCCAGCAGCACCCCCGGGAGCTCTGGAAACACCATATATTTT; cdr3_aa: CASSTPGSSGNTIYF
d_call: .; cdr3_length: 15; j_call: TRBJ1-3; v_call: TRBV9; clone_size: .; cdr3_nt: TGTGCCAGCAGCGAGGTTGGGAGCTCTGGAAACACCATATATTTT; cdr3_aa: CASSEVGSSGNTIYF
d_call: .; cdr3_length: 14; j_call: TRBJ2-1; v_call: TRBV6-5; clone_size: .; cdr3_nt: TGTGCCAGCAGTTACGGACTACAGTACAATGAGCAGTTCTTC; cdr3_aa: CASSYGLQYNEQFF
d_call: .; cdr3_length: 14; j_call: TRBJ2-1; v_call: TRBV14; clone_size: .; cdr3_nt: TGTGCCAGCAGCCAAGATCTGATGGGGGCTGAGCAGTTCTTC; cdr3_aa: CASSQDLMGAEQFF